The clone carrying this T cell receptor beta chain has a single count. The antigen remains unidentified. The junction differs from germline at one of its ends, possibly a read error. Three rounds of nested PCR, following a modified ARM-PCR protocol, produced the TCRbeta library. In TCRdb, the multiplex PCR reads were re-called with MiXCR into one record per CDR3 protein. The data contain 90,000 to 110,000 distinct CDR3 sequences, roughly 80% of them singletons. The CDR3 covers 18 residues. Per the germline V gene, CDR1 is LGHNA and CDR2 is YSLEER. The data stem from a study of tumor and adjacent non-tumor tissue in lung cancer. Study-level findings and limits: Top 100 clones took a larger repertoire share in normal lung. TCR diversity was significantly greater in tumor than normal lung tissue.

This sample's RNA came from whole unsorted tissue. This chain connects TRBV4-3 to TRBJ1-3; tentative D call: TRBD1 (5 bases). The sequenced material came from lung tumor tissue. This TCR came from an older woman with non-small cell lung cancer. The CDR3 protein is CASSRVFERGRSGNTIYF. CDR3 DNA: TGTGCCAGCAGCCGAGTATTTGAGAGGGGAAGGTCTGGAAACACCATATATTTT.